These T cell receptor beta chains were read from a single sample in a study of beta chain features in type 1 diabetes. The table came from immunoSEQ multiplex PCR; TCRdb's copy has only in-frame clones and leaves some out. The data show about 240,000 clones, with less than 35% seen just once and approximately 4% held by the top ten. Sequencing was done on a sample of central memory CD4+ T cells from blood. These receptors were obtained from a man aged 30 to 39 in good health. Each CDR3 is given with its conserved first and last residue. D genes are given only for firm matches. Only some rows state a clone size, as once, few, many or a class for expanded clones.

V gene: TRBV10-3
clone size: few
J gene: TRBJ1-1
D gene: TRBD1
CDR3 DNA: TGTGCCAGCTCAGGGGGAATTGCGTACACTGAAGCTTTCTTT
CDR3 protein: CASSGGIAYTEAFF

V gene: TRBV7-6
clone size: few
J gene: TRBJ2-7
D gene: -
CDR3 DNA: TGTGCCAGCAGCTCGAGCGCATACGAGCAGTACTTC
CDR3 protein: CASSSSAYEQYF

V gene: TRBV14
clone size: -
J gene: TRBJ2-2
D gene: -
CDR3 DNA: TGTGCCAGCAGCCAAGTTGGGACTCACTACACCGGGGAGCTGTTTTTT
CDR3 protein: CASSQVGTHYTGELFF

V gene: TRBV4-1
clone size: -
J gene: TRBJ2-3
D gene: TRBD2
CDR3 DNA: TGCGCCAGCAGCCGGGGGCGGGGGGCCCCCACAGATACGCAGTATTTT
CDR3 protein: CASSRGRGAPTDTQYF

V gene: TRBV7-2
clone size: -
J gene: TRBJ2-1
D gene: TRBD2
CDR3 DNA: TGTGCCAGCAGCTTAGTTCGAGGACTAGCGGGAGGGATTGAGCAGTTCTTC
CDR3 protein: CASSLVRGLAGGIEQFF

V gene: TRBV9
clone size: few
J gene: TRBJ1-3
D gene: -
CDR3 DNA: TGTGCCAGCAGCGTGACCAGCTCTGGAAACACCATATATTTT
CDR3 protein: CASSVTSSGNTIYF

V gene: TRBV1
clone size: -
J gene: TRBJ2-7
D gene: -
CDR3 DNA: TGCACCAGCAGCCAAGATCCGGGTAGAGGGTACGAGCAGTACTTC
CDR3 protein: CTSSQDPGRGYEQYF

V gene: TRBV6-5
clone size: few
J gene: TRBJ2-7
D gene: TRBD2
CDR3 DNA: TGTGCCAGCAGTCCTGAGGGAGGGTCGTTCGACGAGCAGTACTTC
CDR3 protein: CASSPEGGSFDEQYF

V gene: TRBV28
clone size: many
J gene: TRBJ2-5
D gene: -
CDR3 DNA: TGTGCCAGCAGTCCCGGGACTGCGGGGGCGGAGACCCAGTACTTC
CDR3 protein: CASSPGTAGAETQYF

V gene: TRBV29-1
clone size: -
J gene: TRBJ2-5
D gene: TRBD1
CDR3 DNA: TGCAGCGCGGACAGGGAATTGAGAGAGACCCAGTACTTC
CDR3 protein: CSADRELRETQYF

V gene: TRBV13
clone size: few
J gene: TRBJ2-7
D gene: -
CDR3 DNA: TGTGCCAGCAGCCAGGGAAACTCCTACGAGCAGTACTTC
CDR3 protein: CASSQGNSYEQYF

V gene: TRBV5-1
clone size: -
J gene: TRBJ2-7
D gene: -
CDR3 DNA: TGCGCCAGCAGCTTGGCCGGTAGATCCGAGCAGTACTTC
CDR3 protein: CASSLAGRSEQYF

V gene: TRBV6-1
clone size: few
J gene: TRBJ2-1
D gene: -
CDR3 DNA: TGTGCCAGCCGGGGTGCAGCAGACAATGAGCAGTTCTTC
CDR3 protein: CASRGAADNEQFF

V gene: TRBV2
clone size: few
J gene: TRBJ2-1
D gene: -
CDR3 DNA: TGTGCCAGCAGTGGACTAACCAATGAGCAGTTCTTC
CDR3 protein: CASSGLTNEQFF

V gene: TRBV10-3
clone size: once
J gene: TRBJ1-2
D gene: TRBD1
CDR3 DNA: TGTGCCATCAGTGAGTGGGGGACAGATGGCTACACCTTC
CDR3 protein: CAISEWGTDGYTF

V gene: TRBV2
clone size: -
J gene: TRBJ2-1
D gene: -
CDR3 DNA: TGTGCCAGCGCTCTCTCGCGGGACGGTTTTACGGAGCAGTTCTTC
CDR3 protein: CASALSRDGFTEQFF

V gene: TRBV15
clone size: -
J gene: TRBJ2-3
D gene: -
CDR3 DNA: TGTGCCACCAGCAGAGATAAGACCGGCACAGATACGCAGTATTTT
CDR3 protein: CATSRDKTGTDTQYF

V gene: TRBV5-1
clone size: -
J gene: TRBJ2-1
D gene: -
CDR3 DNA: TGCGCCAGCAGCGCGGACCCCGACAATGAGCAGTTCTTC
CDR3 protein: CASSADPDNEQFF

V gene: TRBV18
clone size: -
J gene: TRBJ1-1
D gene: TRBD1
CDR3 DNA: TGTGCCAGCTCACCACAGCCAGGGGGAAACACTGAAGCTTTCTTT
CDR3 protein: CASSPQPGGNTEAFF

V gene: TRBV6-5
clone size: -
J gene: TRBJ1-4
D gene: TRBD1
CDR3 DNA: TGTGCCAGCAGTCGGGACAGGGGGCGAAGGGCGCTGTTTTTT
CDR3 protein: CASSRDRGRRALFF

V gene: TRBV4-1
clone size: -
J gene: TRBJ2-7
D gene: -
CDR3 DNA: TGCGCCAGCAGCCGCACGGGGCCATCCTACGAGCAGTACTTC
CDR3 protein: CASSRTGPSYEQYF

V gene: TRBV10-3
clone size: -
J gene: TRBJ1-6
D gene: -
CDR3 DNA: TGTGCCATCAGTGAGTCGGACAGAAATTCACCCCTCCACTTT
CDR3 protein: CAISESDRNSPLHF

V gene: TRBV7-2
clone size: -
J gene: TRBJ2-7
D gene: TRBD2
CDR3 DNA: TGTGCCAGCAGCTGGGCTAGCGGCCCTAGCTCCTACGAGCAGTACTTC
CDR3 protein: CASSWASGPSSYEQYF

V gene: TRBV7-2
clone size: -
J gene: TRBJ2-7
D gene: -
CDR3 DNA: TGTGCCAGCAGCTTCGGCGGACAGCTCTCCTACGAGCAGTACTTC
CDR3 protein: CASSFGGQLSYEQYF

V gene: TRBV6-6
clone size: -
J gene: TRBJ1-1
D gene: TRBD1
CDR3 DNA: TGTGCCAGCAGTTTGGGACAGCAGAACACTGAAGCTTTCTTT
CDR3 protein: CASSLGQQNTEAFF

V gene: TRBV7-2
clone size: -
J gene: TRBJ2-4
D gene: -
CDR3 DNA: TGTGCCAGCAGCTTGGACTCAAACATTCAGTACTTC
CDR3 protein: CASSLDSNIQYF

V gene: TRBV29-1
clone size: -
J gene: TRBJ1-5
D gene: -
CDR3 DNA: TGCAGCGTTGCCACACAGATCAATCAGCCCCAGCATTTT
CDR3 protein: CSVATQINQPQHF

V gene: TRBV7-6
clone size: -
J gene: TRBJ2-5
D gene: -
CDR3 DNA: TGTGCCAGCACCCCGGTCGGGGGGCCGGGAGAGACCCAGTACTTC
CDR3 protein: CASTPVGGPGETQYF

V gene: TRBV7-2
clone size: -
J gene: TRBJ1-5
D gene: -
CDR3 DNA: TGTGCCAGCAGCCCGGCATGGGGTGATCATCAGCCCCAGCATTTT
CDR3 protein: CASSPAWGDHQPQHF

V gene: TRBV5-6
clone size: -
J gene: TRBJ2-5
D gene: -
CDR3 DNA: TGTGCCAGCAGCCCTTTGAAGGGCGAGACCCAGTACTTC
CDR3 protein: CASSPLKGETQYF

V gene: TRBV2
clone size: few
J gene: TRBJ2-2
D gene: TRBD1
CDR3 DNA: TGTGCCAGCAGGGAAGACAGGGGAAAGCTGTTTTTT
CDR3 protein: CASREDRGKLFF

V gene: TRBV20-1
clone size: -
J gene: TRBJ2-7
D gene: -
CDR3 DNA: TGCAGTGCTTCCTTCGAGCAGTACTTC
CDR3 protein: CSASFEQYF

V gene: TRBV9
clone size: -
J gene: TRBJ2-3
D gene: -
CDR3 DNA: TGTGCCAGCAGCGTAGAAGGGATCACAGATACGCAGTATTTT
CDR3 protein: CASSVEGITDTQYF